This T cell receptor beta chain was identified in a study of cytomegalovirus exposure and HLA in healthy donors. Using immunoSEQ multiplex PCR, the repertoire was profiled, and TCRdb retains in-frame clones only, with some absent. The sample lists approximately 64,000 clones, roughly 89% occurring once. CDR1 is SEHNR, CDR2 FQNEAQ, per germline (reference sequence). Trimming removed 0 bases from V and 5 bases from J, with 16 bases in between. CDR3 length: 16 residues. General study results and limits: Most TCR sequences proved rare, with some public TCRs found in many donors. The listing of 150 to 200 TCR beta chains classed them as cytomegalovirus-associated.

Of note for this clone: Antigen unknown.

This clonotype was obtained from a woman in her late teens or twenties in good health and CMV-seronegative. V usage is TRBV7-9 and J usage is TRBJ2-5, with D perhaps matching TRBD1 (6 bases). Sequenced sample: PBMCs. The CDR3 sequence: CASSLAADRRGETQYF. The CDR3 nucleotides read TGTGCCAGCAGCTTAGCCGCCGACAGGCGCGGGGAGACCCAGTACTTC.